Here is one TCR beta chain with its context. This specimen belongs to a study of blood T cell repertoires in COVID-19. Whole-study context: COVID-19 samples, acute and convalescent, were from the United States, Italy and Spain.

How the authors handled the data: Reference gene primer amplification gave estimated nucleated cell counts. Here immunoSEQ multiplex PCR was the method, and the copy in TCRdb shows in-frame clones only, minus some. V, J and clone size are taken as reported in that table, and D and trimming were inferred from the DNA itself. Of 70,000 or so clones listed, 90% were seen once; the top ten hold 1.4% to 1.5%. Germline-derived CDR1 and CDR2 are LNHNV and YYDKDF (reference sequence). The length of the CDR3 is 15 residues. The ends were cut back, 6 bases at V and 2 bases at J, with 15 bases in the middle. This clonotype was obtained from a man aged 45 to 65 with acute or convalescent COVID-19. The rearrangement uses TRBV15 and TRBJ2-3; D is possibly TRBD1 (5 bases). The specimen was peripheral blood. The CDR3 coding sequence is TGTGCCACCAGTCTCATAGGGGCACTCACAGATACGCAGTATTTT. Encoded protein: CATSLIGALTDTQYF.